This T cell receptor beta chain was captured by sequencing in a study of shared clonotypes between healthy human individuals. General study points: Clonotype sharing among donors, it was expected, would be affected by sequencing depth. Shared across several donors were about 4.8% of the naive CD4 clonotypes. Shared clonotypes across all four donors exceeded non-shared ones in generation probability.

Sequencing was performed with immunoSEQ multiplex PCR; in TCRdb, only in-frame clones are kept and a portion is missing. The sample lists approximately 700,000 clones, approximately 73% occurring once. A note on this clone: Its matching antigen is unknown.

Source material: memory CD4+ T cells sorted from blood. This sample's subset: CD45RA-negative fraction. This sequence was found in a woman aged 30 to 39 in good health.

Here the CDR3 reads CASSPQGPGTEAFF. Written as DNA, the CDR3 is TGTGCCAGCAGTCCTCAGGGGCCGGGAACTGAAGCTTTCTTT. The gene calls are TRBV6-5 and TRBJ1-1; a possible D gene is TRBD1 (6 bases). The length of the CDR3 is 14 residues. Germline CDR1 MNHEY, CDR2 SVGAGI. V was clipped by 5 bases and J by 5 bases, with 15 bases between them.